Presented here are 13 T cell receptor beta chains from one specimen sequenced in a study of T-cell reconstitution after alpha-beta-depleted transplantation in children. The TCRbeta library incorporated unique molecular identifiers. TCRdb reanalysed the PCR reads using MiXCR and keeps one entry per CDR3 protein. The data show 780,000 or so distinct CDR3 sequences, roughly 16% seen once. Specimen: PBMCs, mostly from graft donor cells, collected 360 days after TCRalphabeta/CD19-depleted stem cell transplant. The receptors were gathered from a male patient between 5 and 17 years old who had a stem cell transplant for acute lymphoblastic leukemia, so the T cells may come from the graft donor.

This chain links TRBV24-1 with TRBJ2-1; 7 bases fit TRBD2. This CDR3 is 13 amino acids long. Germline CDR1 and CDR2: KGHDR and SFDVKD. V trimming: 8 bases; J trimming: 3 bases; junction bases outside the gene matches: 3. The CDR3 loop reads CATMVAGYNEQFF. The CDR3 coding sequence is TGTGCCACCATGGTAGCGGGCTACAATGAGCAGTTCTTC.

The genes are TRBV15 and TRBJ2-1, with D maybe TRBD1 (6 bases). Gene TRBJ2-7 matches the end of the DNA better, so the J call may be wrong. In germline, CDR1 is LNHNV, CDR2 YYDKDF (reference sequence). This CDR3 is 17 amino acids long. The CDR3 loop is CATSRELTGNSYNEQYF. DNA of the CDR3: TGTGCCACCAGCAGGGAATTAACAGGGAACTCCTACAATGAGCAGTACTTC.

The genes are TRBV5-5 and TRBJ1-5; TRBD1 aligns across 7 bases. Per the germline V gene, CDR1 is SGHKS and CDR2 is YYEKEE (reference sequence). The CDR3 totals 17 residues. Unmatched junction bases numbered 6, after V lost 0 bases and J lost 0 bases. The chain's CDR3 is CASSLAGTAHSNQPQHF. CDR3 sequence (DNA): TGTGCCAGCAGCTTGGCAGGGACAGCTCATAGCAATCAGCCCCAGCATTTT.

This clonotype was seen a handful of times. The DNA of the CDR3 is TGTGCCAGCAGCGGTACAGGGCTTTTGGACAAAAGCTCCTACAATGAGCAGTTCTTC. Residues: CASSGTGLLDKSSYNEQFF. The chain is built from TRBV11-2 and TRBJ2-1, with a weak D call TRBD1 (6 bases). This CDR3 has 19 amino acids. Germline CDR1 is SGHAT and CDR2 is FQNNGV. Trimming removed 5 bases from V and 0 bases from J, with 23 bases in between.

This clonotype has just a few counts. The V and J genes are TRBV29-1 and TRBJ2-2, with 11 bases fitting TRBD2. Germline V CDR1 and CDR2: SQVTM, ANQGSEA. There are 15 residues in the CDR3. The ends lost 4 bases at V and 2 bases at J; junction bases unmatched: 3. The CDR3 region has the DNA TGCAGCGTTGTGGGGACTAGCGGAAACACCGGGGAGCTGTTTTTT. It translates to CSVVGTSGNTGELFF.

J is TRBJ1-2 and V is TRBV19, with D possibly TRBD1 on 6 matching bases. Germline V CDR1 and CDR2: LNHDA, SQIVND (reference sequence). The CDR3 runs to 13 residues. Trimming left V 7 bases short and J 3 bases short, with 12 bases between. The CDR3 coding sequence is TGTGCCAGTACCCCAGGGGAGCACTATGGCTACACCTTC. Amino acid sequence: CASTPGEHYGYTF.

This clonotype was seen at least ten times. The rearrangement uses TRBV11-2 and TRBJ2-5; possibly TRBD2 for D (6 bases). The V end was cut by 1 base, the J end by 5 bases, with 14 bases between. The germline V gene encodes CDR1 SGHAT and CDR2 FQNNGV. The CDR3 sequence is 15 residues long. The CDR3 sequence is CASSLGPTRSETQYF. CDR3 in DNA: TGTGCCAGCAGCTTAGGCCCGACTAGAAGCGAGACCCAGTACTTC.

The chain employs TRBV3-1 and TRBJ2-2; D call uncertain. This CDR3 spans 15 amino acids. Germline CDR1 reads LGHDT; CDR2 reads YNNKEL (reference sequence). Trimming shortened V by 2 bases and J by 2 bases, and 9 bases separated the two germline ends. The chain's CDR3 is CASSQQLTNTGELFF. In DNA, the CDR3 is TGTGCCAGCAGCCAACAGCTTACTAACACCGGGGAGCTGTTTTTT.

The V gene is TRBV6-5, the J gene TRBJ2-5, with 7 bases fitting TRBD2. CDR1 MNHEY and CDR2 SVGAGI come from the germline V gene. V gave up 0 bases and J gave up 2 bases; unmatched junction bases: 3. The CDR3 length is 15 residues. The CDR3 DNA is TGTGCCAGCAGTTACTCCGGGGGGTATCAAGAGACCCAGTACTTC. Residues: CASSYSGGYQETQYF.

The V call is TRBV5-1, the J call TRBJ2-3, with unresolved D. CDR1 is SGHRS, CDR2 YFSETQ, per germline. The CDR3 spans 14 residues. V dropped 4 bases and J dropped 2 bases, with 11 bases sitting between them. The CDR3, as DNA: TGCGCCAGCAGCCTTCAAACACCCACAGATACGCAGTATTTT. It translates to CASSLQTPTDTQYF.

This rearrangement joins TRBV7-9 to TRBJ1-1; TRBD1 might be the D (5 bases). Germline V gene sequence: CDR1 SEHNR, CDR2 FQNEAQ (reference sequence). CDR3 size: 12 residues. Trimming stripped 6 bases from V and 6 bases from J, with 11 bases between. The CDR3 sequence: CASRLAGSEAFF. CDR3 nucleotide sequence: TGTGCCAGCAGGCTAGCAGGGTCTGAAGCTTTCTTT.

This clonotype occurred a few times. The rearrangement uses TRBV9 and TRBJ2-1; D remains unclear. CDR1 SGDLS and CDR2 YYNGEE come from the germline V gene. V dropped 2 bases and J dropped 0 bases, with 12 bases sitting between them. The CDR3 is 16 residues long. The CDR3 nucleotides read TGTGCCAGCAGCGTTTCTCCCATGAACTCCTACAATGAGCAGTTCTTC. It yields the protein CASSVSPMNSYNEQFF.

The J gene is TRBJ2-5, the V gene TRBV21-1; the table names TRBD1, a call not compared with the DNA. TRBV21-1 is recorded as a pseudogene. The CDR3 is made up of 13 amino acids. The CDR3: CASSKSQGETQYF. In nucleotides, the CDR3 is TGTGCCAGCAGCAAATCGCAGGGGGAGACCCAGTACTTC.